One TCR beta chain is described in this entry. This sample is part of a study of blood T cell repertoires in COVID-19. The wider study: The United States, Italy and Spain supplied acute and convalescent COVID-19 samples. The analysed material was cDNA or gDNA that came from T cells, B-cell-depleted T cells, or PBMCs.

The CDR3 sequence is 12 residues long. Germline V gene lookup returns CDR1 MNHEY and CDR2 SVGAGI. Trimming stripped 8 bases from V and 2 bases from J, with 10 bases between. How the authors handled the data: By means of reference gene primer amplification, nucleated cell counts were estimated. Repertoires were generated with immunoSEQ multiplex PCR, while TCRdb's copy carries only in-frame clones and drops some. The V and J calls and clone size are taken from that table; D and trimming were inferred from the DNA. The sample has some 400,000 clones; around 90% are singletons. The chain joins TRBV6-5 to TRBJ2-7; D unclear. The clonotype originates from a human donor in a cohort sampled during active COVID-19. The sequenced sample consisted of peripheral blood. CDR3: CASGGQTYEQYF. DNA of the CDR3: TGTGCCAGCGGCGGCCAGACCTACGAGCAGTACTTC.